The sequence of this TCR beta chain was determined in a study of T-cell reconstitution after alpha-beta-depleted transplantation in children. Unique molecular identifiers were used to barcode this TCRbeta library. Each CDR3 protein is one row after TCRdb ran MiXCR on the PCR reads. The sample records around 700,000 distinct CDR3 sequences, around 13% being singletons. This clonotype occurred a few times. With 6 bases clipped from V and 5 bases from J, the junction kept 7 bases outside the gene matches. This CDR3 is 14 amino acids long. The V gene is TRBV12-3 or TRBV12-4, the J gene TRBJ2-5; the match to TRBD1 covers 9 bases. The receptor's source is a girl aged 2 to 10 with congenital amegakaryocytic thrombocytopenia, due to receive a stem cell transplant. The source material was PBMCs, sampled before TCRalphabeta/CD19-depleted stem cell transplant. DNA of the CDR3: TGTGCCAGCAGAACAGGGGGCGCGGGTGAGACCCAGTACTTC. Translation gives CASRTGGAGETQYF.